This TCR beta chain was obtained from a study of cytomegalovirus exposure and HLA in healthy donors. Libraries were prepared by immunoSEQ multiplex PCR; TCRdb keeps only in-frame clonotypes and omits some of them. This table has fewer than 250,000 clones, around nine tenths appearing once. Study observations and caveats: Confirmation was obtained in vitro that three CMV-associated chains are specific for CMV antigens. Whilst most TCR sequences proved rare, a subset of public TCRs occurred across many donors.

Of note for this clone: Its antigen is not identified.

Per the germline V gene, CDR1 is SQVTM and CDR2 is ANQGSEA. This CDR3 comprises 15 residues. Trimming pared 0 bases from V and 5 bases from J, leaving 15 bases between. Sequenced sample: PBMCs. This TCR was sampled from a man between 18 and 35 years old in good health and CMV-seronegative. This sequence joins TRBV29-1 and TRBJ2-3; a possible D gene is TRBD2 (6 bases). CDR3: CSVEEWLTGGDTQYF. For the CDR3, the DNA is TGCAGCGTTGAAGAGTGGCTAACCGGGGGAGATACGCAGTATTTT.